A selection of T cell receptor beta chains follows, all from one sample in a study of control samples from healthy donors and cancer patients. Produced via immunoSEQ multiplex PCR; TCRdb's table is partial and in-frame only. The repertoire holds 98,000 or so clones, with about four fifths as singletons. The sequencing input was blood. These receptors came from a man between 60 and 75 years old in good health. The conserved cysteine and the conserved F or W are not part of the CDR3 here. Each record gives: D gene, V gene, J gene, CDR3 length, CDR3 protein. D genes are given only for firm matches.

>TRBD2|TRBV10-3|TRBJ2-3|14
AISEKAGGATDTQY
>.|TRBV19|TRBJ2-2|13
ASTPGTGNTGELF
>.|TRBV6-2/TRBV6-3|TRBJ2-3|12
ASSYSGATDTQY
>TRBD1|TRBV30|TRBJ1-1|11
AWSTQGYTEAF
>.|TRBV6-5|TRBJ1-2|12
ASSYRDVNYGYT
>.|TRBV18|TRBJ1-3|13
ASSPSQGPGNTIY
>.|TRBV7-2|TRBJ1-6|13
ASSLAGRINSPLH
>TRBD2|TRBV29-1|TRBJ2-3|13
SVDWTSGFTDTQY
>.|TRBV19|TRBJ1-1|13
ASIPTGLVGTEAF
>.|TRBV7-8|TRBJ2-3|11
ASSARGTDTQY
>.|TRBV3-1/TRBV3-2|TRBJ2-5|13
ASSQADLTQETQY
>TRBD2|TRBV6-5|TRBJ2-7|14
ASSYSTGGHNYEQY
>.|TRBV13|TRBJ1-2|15
ASSLRSQPLLVYGYT
>.|TRBV14|TRBJ2-2|14
ASSHRATGPTGELF
>TRBD1|TRBV25-1|TRBJ2-7|11
ASSGLGDSEQY
>.|TRBV19|TRBJ1-3|14
ASSIGALNSGNTIY
>TRBD1|TRBV29-1|TRBJ2-2|13
SVQGGTGLTGELF
>TRBD1|TRBV6-1|TRBJ1-2|13
ASSEAHRGRYGYT
>TRBD1|TRBV5-1|TRBJ2-7|12
ASSLDGQGGEQY
>TRBD2|TRBV4-2|TRBJ2-3|14
ASSQEPGLSTDTQY
>.|TRBV20-1|TRBJ2-5|9
SASFEETQY
>TRBD2|TRBV3-1/TRBV3-2|TRBJ2-4|16
ASSQSGLAGGWGGIQY
>TRBD1|TRBV24-1|TRBJ2-5|13
ATSDPGGSGETQY
>.|TRBV3-1/TRBV3-2|TRBJ2-7|11
ASSATPSYEQY
>.|TRBV7-9|TRBJ1-1|13
ASVLERGIDTEAF
>.|TRBV6-6|TRBJ1-1|11
GGAVNMNTEAF
>TRBD1|TRBV4-1|TRBJ1-1|13
ASSLTWTGEAEAF
>.|TRBV28|TRBJ2-2|13
ASSPFGGNTGELF
>.|TRBV3-1/TRBV3-2|TRBJ2-1|11
ASSQATGQEQF
>.|TRBV27|TRBJ2-7|11
ASSLFTSYEQY
>TRBD1|TRBV7-9|TRBJ2-7|13
ASSLAGTGFYEQY
>TRBD1|TRBV28|TRBJ2-7|12
ASRNRDRRYEQY
>TRBD2|TRBV5-1|TRBJ2-2|13
ASRASGTLTGELF
>.|TRBV5-4|TRBJ1-1|11
ASSGPGRTEAF
>.|TRBV28|TRBJ1-3|11
ASSAGSGNTIY
>.|TRBV30|TRBJ2-7|12
AWSAGTRASEQY
>TRBD2|TRBV5-1|TRBJ2-7|13
ASARRAGTSYEQY
>.|TRBV4-1|TRBJ1-3|11
AVRDTSGNTIY
>.|TRBV2|TRBJ1-2|10
ASSGTEAGYT
>.|TRBV18|TRBJ2-1|14
ASSPPYLSSYNEQF
>.|TRBV21-1|TRBJ1-5|14
ASSPERDRSNQPQH
>.|TRBV5-6|TRBJ2-1|11
ASSMTGYNEQF
>.|TRBV18|TRBJ1-3|14
ASSSEGGARRNTIY
>TRBD1|TRBV5-6|TRBJ2-3|13
ASSPRGREADTQY
>.|TRBV5-4|TRBJ2-2|13
ASSFERKNTGELF
>.|TRBV27|TRBJ2-2|14
ASSPLWGPRDGELF
>.|TRBV5-6|TRBJ2-7|13
ASRQYGRGTAEQY
>.|TRBV6-5|TRBJ1-1|13
ASIKTSIANTEAF
>TRBD1|TRBV10-3|TRBJ2-2|12
AIRGQGATGELF
>.|TRBV5-1|TRBJ2-5|11
ASSSPSGETQY
>TRBD1|TRBV6-5|TRBJ1-5|13
ASKDRPTGRQPQH
>TRBD1|TRBV5-4|TRBJ2-7|12
ASRLWTGDHEQY
>TRBD1|TRBV6-5|TRBJ1-2|13
ASSDPGQGFYGYT
>.|TRBV11-3|TRBJ2-2|14
ASSFGLSGEAGELF
>.|TRBV2|TRBJ1-5|13
ASSEIRTRNQPQH